The clone carrying this T cell receptor (beta chain) appeared a few times. The data are from a study of identical twins. TCRdb fed the 5' RACE reads into MiXCR, producing one record per CDR3 protein. The sample has fewer than 650,000 distinct CDR3 sequences; less than 9% are singletons. Germline V gives CDR1 LNHNV, CDR2 YYDKDF (reference sequence). Trimming took 7 bases from V and 8 from J; bases not matched to a gene: 13. The CDR3 extends over 15 amino acids. The same sample was also used in a study of yellow fever vaccine responses in identical twins.

This chain uses TRBV15 with TRBJ1-4, with TRBD1 matching 7 bases. Sample: PBMCs. This clonotype was obtained from a woman younger than 30 in good health. CDR3 sequence: CATTMPTGTDEKLFF. The CDR3 bases are TGTGCCACCACCATGCCGACAGGGACCGACGAAAAACTGTTTTTT.